The clone carrying this T cell receptor beta chain was seen at least ten times. Its target is not known. The data were taken from a study of metastatic and nonmetastatic thyroid tumors. Whole-study context: Peripheral blood and tumor or nodule samples from malignant and benign thyroid patients were compared. The study's findings and limits: Compared with benign nodules, malignant thyroid tumors were reported to have significantly higher TCR beta diversity in both blood and tumor.

Authors' data handling: Clinicopathological groups of papillary thyroid cancer showed CDR3 differences that were used to build a distant-metastasis classifier. TCRdb redid the clone calls on the PCR reads using MiXCR. The V and J calls here are based on TCRdb, not the publication. Of around 35,000 clones detected, roughly 15% appear once; the ten largest clones hold around 3.3%. The CDR3 totals 13 residues. Germline CDR1 and CDR2: SGDLS and YYNGEE. The V segment lost 4 bases and the J segment 15 bases; nucleotides outside the gene matches: 12. No patient had received any treatment before thyroid surgery.

This chain links TRBV9 with TRBJ2-1; TRBD2 agrees at 8 bases. The sequence came from a female donor with papillary thyroid cancer or a benign thyroid nodule (not recorded which). Some clones in this sample may be carry-over from other donors' samples. Source material: blood. The CDR3 DNA sequence: TGTGCCAGCAGCACTCCTAGCGGGTCAACTCGGTTCTTC. Its translation is CASSTPSGSTRFF.